The 22 T cell receptor beta chains listed next were all sequenced from one sample in a study of T cells after yellow fever vaccination. From the 5' RACE reads, TCRdb called clonotypes with MiXCR, one entry per CDR3 protein. Among over 250,000 distinct CDR3 sequences listed, 5.2% were seen once. This sample comprised CD4+ T cells sorted from PBMCs, obtained on the day of the yellow fever booster vaccination. These receptor sequences come from a man aged 18 to 29 who received the YFV17D yellow fever vaccine.

V usage is TRBV4-3 and J usage is TRBJ1-4; D ambiguous. This CDR3 has 18 amino acids. Germline lookup yields CDR1 LGHNA and CDR2 YSLEER. The V end was cut by 0 bases, the J end by 8 bases, with 22 bases between. In nucleotides, the CDR3 is TGCGCCAGCAGCCAAGATCTAGGTAATCGGGGTCGAGGAGAAAAACTGTTTTTT. Protein: CASSQDLGNRGRGEKLFF.

This clonotype was observed a few times. The chain carries TRBV20-1 and TRBJ2-3, with D hard to call. The ends were cut back, 0 bases at V and 4 bases at J, with 11 bases in the middle. In germline, CDR1 is DFQATT, CDR2 SNEGSKA (reference sequence). CDR3 length: 14 residues. CDR3 DNA sequence: TGCAGTGCTAGAGATGCGGAACGGGCAGATACGCAGTATTTT. Protein product: CSARDAERADTQYF.

This clonotype turned up a few times. The chain has TRBV5-4 and TRBJ2-3; perhaps TRBD2 as D (5 bases). This CDR3 spans 14 amino acids. Germline lookup yields CDR1 SGHNT and CDR2 YYREEE (reference sequence). Trimming removed 3 bases at V and 5 bases at J, with 13 bases between. The CDR3 sequence is CASSSTSYRDTQYF. CDR3 nucleotides: TGTGCCAGCAGCTCCACTAGTTACAGAGATACGCAGTATTTT.

V gene TRBV12-3 or TRBV12-4 combines with J gene TRBJ2-3, with a weak D call TRBD2 (6 bases). CDR3 length equals 15 residues. V was clipped by 3 bases and J by 5 bases, with 15 bases between them. The CDR3 region is CASSFFRRAQDTQYF. The DNA for the CDR3 is TGTGCCAGCAGTTTCTTCCGGAGGGCCCAAGATACGCAGTATTTT.

This clonotype was recorded at least ten times. The chain joins TRBV28 to TRBJ1-2; 7 bases align to TRBD1. The trim removed 9 bases at V and 3 bases at J, leaving 10 bases unmatched. Per the germline V gene, CDR1 is MDHEN and CDR2 is SYDVKM. This CDR3 region has 14 residues. The CDR3 reads CASEGKGAYYGYTF. The CDR3 DNA follows: TGTGCCAGTGAGGGGAAGGGGGCTTACTATGGCTACACCTTC.

The chain links TRBV10-3 to TRBJ2-3, with a weak D call TRBD1 (5 bases). Germline V gives CDR1 ENHRY, CDR2 SYGVKD. Deletions cut 6 bases from V and 4 bases from J, with 11 bases between. CDR3 size: 13 residues. CDR3 bases: TGTGCCATCAGACAGGACGGTGCAGATACGCAGTATTTT. Translating gives CAIRQDGADTQYF.

As regards this clonotype: Its ends do not fully match the called genes, so a read error is possible. This sequence joins TRBV6-5 and TRBJ2-3, with TRBD2 matching 11 bases. CDR3 length: 15 residues. CDR1 and CDR2 from the germline V gene are MNHEY and SVGAGI. The CDR3 loop reads CASSRLAGRTYTQYF. CDR3 DNA sequence: TGTGCCAGCAGCCGACTAGCGGGGCGCACATATACGCAGTATTTT.

In its sample, this clonotype was seen a few times. The rearrangement joins TRBV5-1 to TRBJ2-7; possible D gene TRBD2, 7 bases. Trimming removed 0 bases at V and 6 bases at J, with 13 bases between. The CDR3 runs to 14 residues. The germline CDR1 and CDR2 sequences are SGHRS and YFSETQ. CDR3: CASSLEGGLSEQYV. The DNA of the CDR3 is TGCGCCAGCAGCTTGGAAGGGGGACTAAGCGAGCAGTACGTC.

The V and J genes are TRBV6-2 or TRBV6-3 and TRBJ1-1, with a possible D match to TRBD1 (6 bases). The CDR3 has 15 amino acids. Between the trimmed V and J ends, which lost 7 bases and 0 bases, there was a span of 15 bases. In germline, CDR1 is MNHEY, CDR2 SVGEGT. The CDR3 DNA sequence: TGTGCCAGCACAAAAGGGGGGGGCCTGAACACTGAAGCTTTCTTT. This encodes CASTKGGGLNTEAFF.

This clonotype turned up a few times. For the CDR3, the DNA is TGTGCCAGCAGTTACGGGGAAAACAATCAGCCCCAGCATTTT. Amino acid sequence: CASSYGENNQPQHF. This chain uses TRBV7-2 with TRBJ1-5; D remains ambiguous. V gave up 6 bases and J gave up 3 bases, with 12 bases separating them. The CDR3 runs 14 residues. CDR1 SGHTA and CDR2 FQGNSA come from the germline V gene. Full variable domain (missing parts from reference TRBV7-2 and TRBJ1-5): GAGVSQSPSNKVTEKGKDVELRCDPISGHTALYWYRQSLGQGLEFLIYFQGNSAPDKSGLPSDRFSAERTGGSVSTLTIQRTQQEDSAVYLCASSYGENNQPQHFGDGTRLSIL.

There are a few counts of this clonotype. The rearrangement joins TRBV11-2 to TRBJ1-1; a weak D match, TRBD1 (6 bases). CDR1 is SGHAT, CDR2 FQNNGV, per germline. Trimming pared 4 bases from V and 5 bases from J, leaving 14 bases between. This CDR3 has 14 residues. The CDR3 nucleotides read TGTGCCAGCAGCTCACAGACAGGCCGTACTGAAGCTTTCTTT. Translated, it gives CASSSQTGRTEAFF. The variable domain in full, completed from reference TRBV11-2 and TRBJ1-1, reads EAGVAQSPRYKIIEKRQSVAFWCNPISGHATLYWYQQILGQGPKLLIQFQNNGVVDDSQLPKDRFSAERLKGVDSTLKIQPAKLEDSAVYLCASSSQTGRTEAFFGQGTRLTVV.

Here the CDR3 reads CASSGQNYGYTF. As DNA, the CDR3 is TGTGCCAGCAGCGGGCAGAATTATGGCTACACCTTC. The chain couples TRBV5-4 to TRBJ1-2; D gene unclear. Germline V gene sequence: CDR1 SGHNT, CDR2 YYREEE (reference sequence). The germline V and J ends were trimmed by 4 bases and 5 bases, with 9 bases remaining between them. CDR3 length equals 12 residues.

This clonotype was counted only a few times. The chain recombines TRBV4-2 with TRBJ2-1, with D perhaps assigned TRBD1 or TRBD2 (6 bases each). The CDR3 contains 18 residues. Trimming stripped 0 bases from V and 3 bases from J, with 18 bases between. Looked up from germline, CDR1 is LGHNA and CDR2 is YNFKEQ. In DNA form, the CDR3 reads TGTGCCAGCAGCCAAGAGGTTCGGGTGGGGGGCGTCTACAATGAGCAGTTCTTC. This codes for CASSQEVRVGGVYNEQFF.

The chain links TRBV7-2 to TRBJ1-1, with no clear D. The CDR3 spans 14 residues. Germline assignment: CDR1 SGHTA and CDR2 FQGNSA. The V end was cut by 1 base, the J end by 5 bases, with 11 bases between. The CDR3 is CASSLGMGWTEAFF. The CDR3 coding sequence is TGTGCCAGCAGCTTAGGAATGGGGTGGACTGAAGCTTTCTTT.

The chain uses TRBV11-3 and TRBJ2-3; 7 bases are shared with TRBD1. V shed 1 base, J shed 4 bases, and the junction held 11 bases outside the gene matches. The CDR3 spans 17 residues. Germline CDR1 reads SGHNT; CDR2 reads YENEEA. The chain's CDR3 is CASSLGLIGGTADTQYF. CDR3 in DNA: TGTGCCAGCAGCTTAGGTCTGATAGGGGGCACGGCAGATACGCAGTATTTT. Variable domain in full (rest from reference TRBV11-3 and TRBJ2-3): EAGVVQSPRYKIIEKKQPVAFWCNPISGHNTLYWYLQNLGQGPELLIRYENEEAVDDSQLPKDRFSAERLKGVDSTLKIQPAELGDSAVYLCASSLGLIGGTADTQYFGPGTRLTVL.

The V gene is TRBV5-1, the J gene TRBJ2-7; a possible D gene is TRBD1 (5 bases). CDR3 size: 13 residues. The germline V and J ends were trimmed by 4 bases and 7 bases, with 15 bases remaining between them. Germline V CDR1 and CDR2: SGHRS, YFSETQ. CDR3 in amino acids: CASSAQGAGEQYV. The CDR3 region has the DNA TGCGCCAGCAGCGCCCAGGGCGCTGGGGAGCAGTACGTC.

This clonotype was observed at least ten times. The chain employs TRBV29-1 and TRBJ1-1; possibly TRBD1 for D (5 bases). Per the germline V gene, CDR1 is SQVTM and CDR2 is ANQGSEA. The CDR3 contains 14 residues. V gave up 6 bases and J gave up 5 bases, with 19 bases separating them. The CDR3: CSVAQGIKGTEAFF. The CDR3 DNA reads TGCAGCGTGGCACAAGGGATTAAGGGGACTGAAGCTTTCTTT.

The chain is built from TRBV24-1 and TRBJ2-6; D assignment may be TRBD1 or TRBD2 (6 bases each). The V and J ends lost 2 bases and 2 bases respectively, with 9 bases between them. The germline gives CDR1 KGHDR, CDR2 SFDVKD. This CDR3 is built from 16 residues. As DNA, the CDR3 is TGTGCCACCAGTGATTCGGGGGCCCCTGGGGCCAACGTCCTGACTTTC. Amino acid sequence: CATSDSGAPGANVLTF.

This clonotype was picked up many times. The chain couples TRBV20-1 to TRBJ2-7; D is possibly TRBD1 (6 bases). The ends were cut back, 6 bases at V and 4 bases at J, with 22 bases in the middle. This CDR3 has 15 residues. The germline V gene has CDR1 DFQATT and CDR2 SNEGSKA (reference sequence). CDR3 protein: CSALLPGRTDYEQYF. In DNA, the CDR3 is TGCAGTGCACTCCTCCCGGGCAGGACAGATTACGAGCAGTACTTC.

This clonotype was seen many times. The chain is built from TRBV7-2 and TRBJ2-3; unclear D gene. The CDR3 length is 14 residues. V shed 3 bases and J shed 3 bases, with 10 bases lying between them. CDR1 and CDR2 from the germline V gene are SGHTA and FQGNSA. CDR3 in DNA: TGTGCCAGCAGCTTGTCACGTTGGACAGATACGCAGTATTTT. Amino acids: CASSLSRWTDTQYF.

This chain links TRBV6-5 with TRBJ2-1; 11 bases are shared with TRBD1. Trimming cost V 6 bases and J 5 bases; bases outside gene matches: 3. CDR3 length: 14 amino acids. Germline V gene sequence: CDR1 MNHEY, CDR2 SVGAGI. CDR3 in DNA: TGTGCCAGCAGGGGGACAGGGGGGGACAATGAGCAGTTCTTC. Translating gives CASRGTGGDNEQFF.

V gene TRBV6-5 combines with J gene TRBJ2-2; D is unclear. This CDR3 contains 17 residues. CDR1 MNHEY and CDR2 SVGAGI come from the germline V gene. V lost 0 bases to trimming and J lost 1 base, with 12 bases between them. CDR3 bases: TGTGCCAGCAGTTACTCGGTCCAATGGGGGAACACCGGGGAGCTGTTTTTT. Amino acid sequence: CASSYSVQWGNTGELFF.